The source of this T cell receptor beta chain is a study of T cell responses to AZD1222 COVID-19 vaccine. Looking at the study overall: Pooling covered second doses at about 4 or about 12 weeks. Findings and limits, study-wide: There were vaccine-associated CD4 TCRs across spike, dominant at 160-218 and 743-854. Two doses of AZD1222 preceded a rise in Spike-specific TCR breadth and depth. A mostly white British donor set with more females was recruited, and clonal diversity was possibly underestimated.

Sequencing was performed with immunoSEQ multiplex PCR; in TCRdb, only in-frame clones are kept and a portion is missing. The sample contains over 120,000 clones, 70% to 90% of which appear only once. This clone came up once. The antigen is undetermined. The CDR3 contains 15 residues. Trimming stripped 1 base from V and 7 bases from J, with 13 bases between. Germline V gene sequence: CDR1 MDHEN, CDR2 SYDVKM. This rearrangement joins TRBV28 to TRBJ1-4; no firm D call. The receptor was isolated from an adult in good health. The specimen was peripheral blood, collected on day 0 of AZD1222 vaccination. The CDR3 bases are TGTGCCAGCAGTTTATTAACAGCAGGTCCTGAAAAACTGTTTTTT. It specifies CASSLLTAGPEKLFF.